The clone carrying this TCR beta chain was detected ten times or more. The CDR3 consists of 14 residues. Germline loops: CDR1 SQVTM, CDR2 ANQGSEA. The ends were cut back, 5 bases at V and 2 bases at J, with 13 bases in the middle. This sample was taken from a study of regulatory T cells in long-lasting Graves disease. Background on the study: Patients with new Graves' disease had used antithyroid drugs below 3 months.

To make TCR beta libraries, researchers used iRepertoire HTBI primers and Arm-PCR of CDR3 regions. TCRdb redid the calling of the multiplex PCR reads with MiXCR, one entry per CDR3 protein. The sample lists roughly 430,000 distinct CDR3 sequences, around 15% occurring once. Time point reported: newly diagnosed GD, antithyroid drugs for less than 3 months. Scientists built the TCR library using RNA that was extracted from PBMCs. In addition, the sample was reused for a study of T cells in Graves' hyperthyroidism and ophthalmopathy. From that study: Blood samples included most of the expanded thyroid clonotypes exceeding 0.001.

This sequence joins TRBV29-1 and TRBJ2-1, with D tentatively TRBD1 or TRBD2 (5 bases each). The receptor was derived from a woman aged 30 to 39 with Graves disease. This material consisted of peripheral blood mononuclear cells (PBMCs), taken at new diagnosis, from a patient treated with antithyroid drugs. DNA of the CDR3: TGCAGCGTTTATGGGGGTACCACCTACAATGAGCAGTTCTTC. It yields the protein CSVYGGTTYNEQFF.